The 17 T cell receptor beta chains presented below share a single source sample, sequenced in a study of T cell clonality in common variable immunodeficiency. Findings and caveats of the study: In common variable immunodeficiency, TCR beta chains reportedly carried fewer deletions and N-nucleotide insertions.

Antigens for these TCRs are unknown. Sequencing was performed with immunoSEQ multiplex PCR; in TCRdb, only in-frame clones are kept and a portion is missing. The sample shows about 7,100 clones, no singletons; the ten largest hold roughly 5%. Sample: peripheral blood mononuclear cells. These receptors all come from a human donor with common variable immunodeficiency.

Concerning this clone: The sequenced fragment ends 3 residues before the CDR3 boundary, so the rest is inferred from the germline J gene. This chain uses TRBV19 with TRBJ1-5; D may be TRBD1 (5 bases). Trimming took off 6 bases at V and 2 bases at J, with 17 bases between the two ends. Germline V gives CDR1 LNHDA, CDR2 SQIVND (reference sequence). This CDR3 region has 16 residues. CDR3: CASRVLFRVGNQPQHF. The sequenced part of the CDR3 DNA is TGTGCCAGTAGAGTACTCTTCAGGGTCGGCAATCAGCCC.

With regard to this clone: Coverage ceases 3 residues before the CDR3 finishes, and the germline J gene fills in the end. The J gene is TRBJ2-7, the V gene TRBV7-2; D ambiguous. CDR3 size: 13 residues. Germline CDR1 SGHTA, CDR2 FQGNSA. Trimming shortened V by 1 base and J by 2 bases, and 6 bases separated the two germline ends. The CDR3 here is CASSLGVAYEQYF. CDR3 bases read: TGTGCCAGCAGCTTAGGCGTGGCCTACGAG.

This clone occurred a few times. The observed sequence ends 3 residues before the CDR3 terminus, with the missing tail filled in from the germline J gene. This chain connects TRBV19 to TRBJ2-6, with D possibly being TRBD1 (5 bases). Germline assignment: CDR1 LNHDA and CDR2 SQIVND (reference sequence). Trimming took off 3 bases at V and 2 bases at J, with 11 bases between the two ends. The CDR3 is 16 amino acids. The CDR3 loop is CASSILGLTGANVLTF. The sequenced CDR3 bases are TGTGCCAGTAGTATCTTGGGGCTGACTGGGGCCAACGTC.

Comments on this clone: The sequence runs out 3 residues before the end of the CDR3; the remainder is reconstructed from the germline J gene. The chain employs TRBV6-2 or TRBV6-3 and TRBJ2-7; 8 nucleotides line up with TRBD1. Germline CDR1 reads MNHEY; CDR2 reads SVGEGT. CDR3 length: 15 amino acids. Germline trimming cut 0 bases from V and 4 bases from J; bases unmatched to any gene: 5. Incomplete CDR3 DNA: TGTGCCAGCAGTTACTCACGGCAGGGGGCTTACGAG. It specifies CASSYSRQGAYE. In full, the CDR3 reads CASSYSRQGAYEQYF.

This clone was seen a handful of times. The read ends 3 residues before the CDR3 terminus; that terminus is restored from the germline J gene. V is TRBV29-1 and J is TRBJ2-5; tentatively, D is TRBD1 (6 bases). In germline, CDR1 is SQVTM, CDR2 ANQGSEA. V was trimmed by 3 bases and J by 5 bases, leaving 10 bases between them. The CDR3 is 12 amino acids. The CDR3 bases that were read are TGCAGCGTTGATACAGGGCCGGAGACC. Protein: CSVDTGPET. The CDR3 in full is CSVDTGPETQYF. Filled out from reference TRBV29-1 and TRBJ2-5, the complete variable domain reads SAVISQKPSRDICQRGTSLTIQCQVDSQVTMMFWYRQQPGQSLTLIATANQGSEATYESGFVIDKFPISRPNLTFSTLTVSNMSPEDSSIYLCSVDTGPETQYFGPGTRLLVL.

This clone was counted only a few times. The read stops 3 residues short of the end of the CDR3; the missing end is completed from the germline J gene. The rearrangement uses TRBV2 and TRBJ2-1; D is perhaps TRBD1 (6 bases). Germline V gives CDR1 SNHLY, CDR2 FYNNEI. The CDR3 runs to 16 residues. Trimming shortened V by 5 bases and J by 8 bases, and 22 bases separated the two germline ends. CDR3 region: CASSKTQGIPGHEQFF. The CDR3 DNA, read in part, is TGTGCCAGCAGTAAAACACAGGGAATCCCAGGCCATGAG.

This clone qualifies as medium-sized. The CDR3 is cut off 3 residues early in the read; its end comes from the germline J gene. This chain joins TRBV14 and TRBJ1-4, with 8 bases matching TRBD1. Trimming took 4 bases from V and 4 from J; bases not matched to a gene: 8. The length of the CDR3 is 16 residues. The germline V gene encodes CDR1 SGHDN and CDR2 FVKESK. The CDR3: CASSRIQGDGNEKLFF. The covered CDR3 bases are TGTGCCAGCAGCCGCATACAGGGGGATGGTAATGAAAAA.

In the case of this clone: The read is 3 residues too short to cover the CDR3 end, so that end is filled in from the germline J gene. V and J are TRBV18 and TRBJ1-2, with D perhaps TRBD1 (6 bases). The CDR3 spans 13 residues. The germline CDR1 and CDR2 sequences are KGHSH and LQKENI. V was clipped by 3 bases and J by 5 bases, with 10 bases between them. The covered CDR3 bases are TGTGCCAGCTCACCCACGACAGGATATGGC. Protein: CASSPTTGYG. The whole CDR3 protein is CASSPTTGYGYTF.

This clone has more than one count but fewer than ten. The sequence runs out 3 residues before the end of the CDR3; the remainder is reconstructed from the germline J gene. This chain connects TRBV2 to TRBJ1-2; unclear D gene. This CDR3 has 17 residues. Germline V gives CDR1 SNHLY, CDR2 FYNNEI. Trimming cost V 2 bases and J 0 bases, with 16 bases left between them. CDR3 DNA (partial): TGTGCCAGCAGTGAAACACCATACCCTGGTGCTAACTATGGC. It is translated as CASSETPYPGANYG. The whole CDR3 sequence reads CASSETPYPGANYGYTF.

Note on this clone: With the read ending 3 residues before the CDR3 end, the germline J gene is used to fill in that end. The chain has TRBV2 and TRBJ2-5, with D possibly matching TRBD2 (6 bases). CDR1 SNHLY and CDR2 FYNNEI come from the germline V gene. Between the trimmed V and J ends, which lost 6 bases and 4 bases, there was a span of 15 bases. This CDR3 is 14 amino acids long. The DNA read from the CDR3 is TGTGCCAGCAGGCGGGAACGCCTCAGAGAGACC. It encodes CASRRERLRET. The whole CDR3 is CASRRERLRETQYF.

For this clone: The read gets to within 3 residues of the CDR3 end, and the germline J gene fills in the rest. The chain employs TRBV6-9 and TRBJ2-7, with D perhaps matching TRBD2 (6 bases). The CDR3 length is 14 residues. Trimming removed 8 bases from V and 2 bases from J, with 16 bases in between. Looked up from germline, CDR1 is MNHGY and CDR2 is SVAAGI. The CDR3 bases that were read are TGTGCCAGCTTTTTAGCGGACCCCGCCTACGAG. It specifies CASFLADPAYE. In full, the CDR3 reads CASFLADPAYEQYF.

This clone was found a few times. The DNA ends 3 residues before the CDR3 does, and the rest of the CDR3 is filled in from the germline J gene. This chain uses TRBV18 with TRBJ1-1; the D is unclear. Germline lookup yields CDR1 KGHSH and CDR2 LQKENI. CDR3 size: 13 residues. V gave up 5 bases and J gave up 3 bases, with 10 bases separating them. The CDR3 loop is CASSSDGHTEAFF. CDR3 DNA, as far as it was read: TGTGCCAGCTCAAGCGACGGTCACACTGAA.

Of note for this clone: The read ends 3 residues shy of where the CDR3 ends; the end is completed using the germline J gene. V usage is TRBV19 and J usage is TRBJ2-3, with 12 bases aligning to TRBD1. Germline assignment: CDR1 LNHDA and CDR2 SQIVND (reference sequence). The CDR3 contains 15 residues. V was pared by 5 bases and J by 5 bases, with 5 bases of the junction left unmatched. This CDR3 is CASSDWDRGQDTQYF. Partial CDR3 DNA: TGTGCCAGTAGTGACTGGGACAGGGGGCAAGATACG.

This clone is medium-sized by share. The read stops 3 residues short of the end of the CDR3; the missing end is completed from the germline J gene. The V and J genes are TRBV18 and TRBJ1-1; weak D call: TRBD1 (5 bases). V lost 6 bases and J 3 bases, leaving 17 bases between the germline ends. Germline CDR1 is KGHSH and CDR2 is LQKENI. CDR3 length: 15 residues. The CDR3 spells CASSPQQASDTEAFF. The part of the CDR3 DNA that was read is TGTGCCAGCTCGCCGCAACAGGCGTCGGACACTGAA.

This clone was recorded a few times. Read data end 3 residues before the CDR3 end; the end is taken from the germline J gene. V is TRBV7-9 and J is TRBJ1-5; 8 positions match TRBD1. Trimming took 6 bases from V and 4 from J; bases not matched to a gene: 5. This CDR3 contains 14 residues. Looked up from germline, CDR1 is SEHNR and CDR2 is FQNEAQ (reference sequence). The CDR3 is CASSPGGANQPQHF. The DNA read from the CDR3 is TGTGCCAGCAGTCCAGGGGGCGCGAATCAGCCC. The complete variable domain, with remaining parts taken from reference TRBV7-9 and TRBJ1-5, reads DTGVSQNPRHKITKRGQNVTFRCDPISEHNRLYWYRQTLGQGPEFLTYFQNEAQLEKSRLLSDRFSAERPKGSFSTLEIQRTEQGDSAMYLCASSPGGANQPQHFGDGTRLSIL.

In the case of this clone: Sequencing ends 3 residues short of the CDR3 end; the germline J gene provides the rest. The chain employs TRBV7-2 and TRBJ2-7; TRBD1 aligns across 9 bases. CDR3 length equals 13 residues. Germline trimming cut 5 bases from V and 2 bases from J; bases unmatched to any gene: 1. Germline CDR1 reads SGHTA; CDR2 reads FQGNSA. The CDR3 reads CASSRDRAYEQYF. CDR3 bases read: TGTGCCAGCAGCAGGGACAGGGCCTACGAG.

As concerns this clone: The CDR3 end is not reached by the read, which stops 3 residues before it; the germline J gene fills it in. The chain uses TRBV6-1 and TRBJ2-3; possibly TRBD1 for D (6 bases). V was clipped by 4 bases and J by 6 bases, with 17 bases between them. CDR3 length equals 15 residues. Germline loops: CDR1 MNHNS, CDR2 SASEGT. Partial CDR3 DNA: TGTGCCAGCAGTGTTCAGGGGCTTGTGACGGATACG. Its translation is CASSVQGLVTDT. The entire CDR3 sequence reads CASSVQGLVTDTQYF.